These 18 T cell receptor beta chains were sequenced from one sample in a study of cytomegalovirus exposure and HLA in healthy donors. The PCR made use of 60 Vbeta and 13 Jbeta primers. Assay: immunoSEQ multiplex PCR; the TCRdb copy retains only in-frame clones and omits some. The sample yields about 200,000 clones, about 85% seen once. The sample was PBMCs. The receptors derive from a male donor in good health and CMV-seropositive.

DNA for the CDR3: TGCGCCAGCAGCGTCTACAGGGAGAATAATTCACCCCTCCACTTT. Translated: CASSVYRENNSPLHF. The V and J genes are TRBV5-1 and TRBJ1-6; perhaps TRBD1 as D (6 bases). Deletions cut 4 bases from V and 5 bases from J, with 13 bases between. In germline, CDR1 is SGHRS, CDR2 YFSETQ. The CDR3 spans 15 residues.

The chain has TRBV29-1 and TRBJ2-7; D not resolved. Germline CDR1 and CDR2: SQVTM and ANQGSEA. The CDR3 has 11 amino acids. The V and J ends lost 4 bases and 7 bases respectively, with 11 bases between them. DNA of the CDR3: TGCAGCGTTGTATCCGTTTTGGAGCAGTACTTC. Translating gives CSVVSVLEQYF.

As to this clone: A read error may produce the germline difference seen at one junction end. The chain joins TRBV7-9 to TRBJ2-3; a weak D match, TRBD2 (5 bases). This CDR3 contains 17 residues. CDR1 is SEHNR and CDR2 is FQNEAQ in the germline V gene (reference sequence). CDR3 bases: TGTTCCAGCAAGGCACTTTCGGGGTCTGAATACACAGATACGCAGTATTTT. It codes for CSSKALSGSEYTDTQYF.

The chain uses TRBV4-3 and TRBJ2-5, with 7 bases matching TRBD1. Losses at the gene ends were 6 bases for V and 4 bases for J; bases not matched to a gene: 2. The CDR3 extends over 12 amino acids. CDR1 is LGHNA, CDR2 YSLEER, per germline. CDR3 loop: CASRGGGETQYF. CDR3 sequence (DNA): TGCGCCAGCAGAGGGGGCGGAGAGACCCAGTACTTC.

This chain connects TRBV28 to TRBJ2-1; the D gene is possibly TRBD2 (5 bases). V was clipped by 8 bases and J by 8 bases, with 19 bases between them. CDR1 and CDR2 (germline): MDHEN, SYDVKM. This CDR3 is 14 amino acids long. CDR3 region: CASPAPGKKYEQFF. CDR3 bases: TGTGCCAGCCCGGCCCCCGGGAAAAAGTATGAGCAGTTCTTC.

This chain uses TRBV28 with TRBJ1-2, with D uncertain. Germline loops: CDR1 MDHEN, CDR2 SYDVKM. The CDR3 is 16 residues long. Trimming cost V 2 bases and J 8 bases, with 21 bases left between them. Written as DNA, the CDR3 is TGTGCCAGCAGTTTAGGCGGGCAGGCCGCCTTGAAAGGCTACACCTTC. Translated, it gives CASSLGGQAALKGYTF.

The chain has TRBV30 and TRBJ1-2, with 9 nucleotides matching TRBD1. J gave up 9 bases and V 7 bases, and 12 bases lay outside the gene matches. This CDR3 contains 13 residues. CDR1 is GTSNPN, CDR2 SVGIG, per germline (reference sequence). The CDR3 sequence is CALDPGQGRSYTF. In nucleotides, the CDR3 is TGTGCCTTGGACCCGGGACAGGGTCGAAGCTACACCTTC.

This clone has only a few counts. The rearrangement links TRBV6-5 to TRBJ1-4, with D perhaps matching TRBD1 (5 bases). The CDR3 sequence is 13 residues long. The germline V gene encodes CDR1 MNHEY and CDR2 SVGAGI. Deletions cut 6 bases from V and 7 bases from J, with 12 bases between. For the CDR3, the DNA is TGTGCCAGCAGACAGCGGGGGATTGAAAAACTGTTTTTT. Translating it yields CASRQRGIEKLFF.

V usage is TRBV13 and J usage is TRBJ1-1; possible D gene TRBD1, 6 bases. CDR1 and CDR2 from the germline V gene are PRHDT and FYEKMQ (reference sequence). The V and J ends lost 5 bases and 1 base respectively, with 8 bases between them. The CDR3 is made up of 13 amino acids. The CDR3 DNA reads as TGTGCCAGCAGCAGACAGGCGAACACTGAAGCTTTCTTT. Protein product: CASSRQANTEAFF.

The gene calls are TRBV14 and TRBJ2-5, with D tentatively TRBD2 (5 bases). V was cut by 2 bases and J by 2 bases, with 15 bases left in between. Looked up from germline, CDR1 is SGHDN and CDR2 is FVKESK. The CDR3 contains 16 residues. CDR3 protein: CASSQLPGITQETQYF. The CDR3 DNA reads TGTGCCAGCAGCCAATTACCGGGAATCACACAAGAGACCCAGTACTTC. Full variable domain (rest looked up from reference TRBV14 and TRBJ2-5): EAGVTQFPSHSVIEKGQTVTLRCDPISGHDNLYWYRRVMGKEIKFLLHFVKESKQDESGMPNNRFLAERTGGTYSTLKVQPAELEDSGVYFCASSQLPGITQETQYFGPGTRLLVL.

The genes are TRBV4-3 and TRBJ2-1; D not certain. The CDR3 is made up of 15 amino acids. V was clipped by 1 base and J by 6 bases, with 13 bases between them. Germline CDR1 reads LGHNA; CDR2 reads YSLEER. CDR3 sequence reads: CASSQGPSAGNEQFF. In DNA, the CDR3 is TGCGCCAGCAGCCAAGGTCCCAGCGCCGGCAATGAGCAGTTCTTC.

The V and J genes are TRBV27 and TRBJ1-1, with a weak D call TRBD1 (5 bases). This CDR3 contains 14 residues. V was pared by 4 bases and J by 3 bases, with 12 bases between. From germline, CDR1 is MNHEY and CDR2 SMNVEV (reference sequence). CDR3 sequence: CASSSLGVYTEAFF. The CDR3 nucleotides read TGTGCCAGCAGTTCCTTAGGGGTTTACACTGAAGCTTTCTTT.

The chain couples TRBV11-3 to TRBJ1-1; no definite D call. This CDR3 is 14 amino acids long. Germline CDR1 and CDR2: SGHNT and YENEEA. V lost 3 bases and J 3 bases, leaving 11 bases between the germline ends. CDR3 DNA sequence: TGTGCCAGCAGCTTGTTCGGAGAGGACACTGAAGCTTTCTTT. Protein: CASSLFGEDTEAFF.

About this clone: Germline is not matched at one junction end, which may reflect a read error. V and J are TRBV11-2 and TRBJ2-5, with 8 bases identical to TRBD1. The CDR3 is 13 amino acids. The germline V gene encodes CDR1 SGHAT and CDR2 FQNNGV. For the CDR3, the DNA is TGTGCCAGCAGCCTAGACAGGGGAGAGACCCAGTACTTC. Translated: CASSLDRGETQYF.

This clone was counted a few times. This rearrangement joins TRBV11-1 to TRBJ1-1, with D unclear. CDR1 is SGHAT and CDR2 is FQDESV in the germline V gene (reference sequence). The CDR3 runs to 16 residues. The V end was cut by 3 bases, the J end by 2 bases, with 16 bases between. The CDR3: CASSFPTEGPNTEAFF. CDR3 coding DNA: TGTGCCAGCAGCTTCCCCACTGAGGGCCCCAACACTGAAGCTTTCTTT.

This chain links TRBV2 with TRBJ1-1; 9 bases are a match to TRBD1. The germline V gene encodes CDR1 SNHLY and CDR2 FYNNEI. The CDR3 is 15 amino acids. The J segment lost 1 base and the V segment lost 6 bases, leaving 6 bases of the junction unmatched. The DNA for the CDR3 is TGTGCCAGCAGGGACCGGACAGGGGCGAACACTGAAGCTTTCTTT. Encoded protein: CASRDRTGANTEAFF. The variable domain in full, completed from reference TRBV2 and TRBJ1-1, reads EPEVTQTPSHQVTQMGQEVILRCVPISNHLYFYWYRQILGQKVEFLVSFYNNEISEKSEIFDDQFSVERPDGSNFTLKIRSTKLEDSAMYFCASRDRTGANTEAFFGQGTRLTVV.

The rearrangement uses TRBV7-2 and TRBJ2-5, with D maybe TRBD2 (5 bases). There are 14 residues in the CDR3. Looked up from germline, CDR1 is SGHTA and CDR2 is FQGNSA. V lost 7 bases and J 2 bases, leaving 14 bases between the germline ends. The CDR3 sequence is CASTTGGSQETQYF. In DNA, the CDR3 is TGTGCCAGCACTACGGGCGGGTCTCAAGAGACCCAGTACTTC.

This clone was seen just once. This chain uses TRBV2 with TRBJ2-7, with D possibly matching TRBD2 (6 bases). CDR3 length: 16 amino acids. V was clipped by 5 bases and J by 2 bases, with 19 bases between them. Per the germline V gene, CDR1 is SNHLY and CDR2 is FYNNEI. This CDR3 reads CASSPVVVAAAYEQYF. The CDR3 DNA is TGTGCCAGCAGTCCCGTCGTCGTAGCGGCCGCCTACGAGCAGTACTTC.